Sequencing of this T cell receptor (beta chain) was carried out in a study of blood T cell repertoires in COVID-19. Study in general: T cells, B-cell-depleted T cells, or PBMCs supplied cDNA or gDNA.

TCRdb's table, derived via immunoSEQ multiplex PCR, lists solely in-frame clones and lacks some. The sample lists fewer than 650,000 clones, about 88% occurring once. Seattle researchers signed up patients amid active infection and tracked them longitudinally. J lost 7 bases, V lost 3 bases, and 3 bases had no gene match. The CDR3 is 13 residues long. Germline CDR1 SEHNR, CDR2 FQNEAQ (reference sequence). The clonotype originates from a woman between 50 and 59 years old with COVID-19, enrolled during active disease. Source material: peripheral blood. The genes are TRBV7-9 and TRBJ2-3, with 8 bases fitting TRBD2. CDR3 in amino acids: CASSFGGENTQYF. For the CDR3, the DNA is TGTGCCAGCAGCTTCGGGGGGGAGAATACGCAGTATTTT.